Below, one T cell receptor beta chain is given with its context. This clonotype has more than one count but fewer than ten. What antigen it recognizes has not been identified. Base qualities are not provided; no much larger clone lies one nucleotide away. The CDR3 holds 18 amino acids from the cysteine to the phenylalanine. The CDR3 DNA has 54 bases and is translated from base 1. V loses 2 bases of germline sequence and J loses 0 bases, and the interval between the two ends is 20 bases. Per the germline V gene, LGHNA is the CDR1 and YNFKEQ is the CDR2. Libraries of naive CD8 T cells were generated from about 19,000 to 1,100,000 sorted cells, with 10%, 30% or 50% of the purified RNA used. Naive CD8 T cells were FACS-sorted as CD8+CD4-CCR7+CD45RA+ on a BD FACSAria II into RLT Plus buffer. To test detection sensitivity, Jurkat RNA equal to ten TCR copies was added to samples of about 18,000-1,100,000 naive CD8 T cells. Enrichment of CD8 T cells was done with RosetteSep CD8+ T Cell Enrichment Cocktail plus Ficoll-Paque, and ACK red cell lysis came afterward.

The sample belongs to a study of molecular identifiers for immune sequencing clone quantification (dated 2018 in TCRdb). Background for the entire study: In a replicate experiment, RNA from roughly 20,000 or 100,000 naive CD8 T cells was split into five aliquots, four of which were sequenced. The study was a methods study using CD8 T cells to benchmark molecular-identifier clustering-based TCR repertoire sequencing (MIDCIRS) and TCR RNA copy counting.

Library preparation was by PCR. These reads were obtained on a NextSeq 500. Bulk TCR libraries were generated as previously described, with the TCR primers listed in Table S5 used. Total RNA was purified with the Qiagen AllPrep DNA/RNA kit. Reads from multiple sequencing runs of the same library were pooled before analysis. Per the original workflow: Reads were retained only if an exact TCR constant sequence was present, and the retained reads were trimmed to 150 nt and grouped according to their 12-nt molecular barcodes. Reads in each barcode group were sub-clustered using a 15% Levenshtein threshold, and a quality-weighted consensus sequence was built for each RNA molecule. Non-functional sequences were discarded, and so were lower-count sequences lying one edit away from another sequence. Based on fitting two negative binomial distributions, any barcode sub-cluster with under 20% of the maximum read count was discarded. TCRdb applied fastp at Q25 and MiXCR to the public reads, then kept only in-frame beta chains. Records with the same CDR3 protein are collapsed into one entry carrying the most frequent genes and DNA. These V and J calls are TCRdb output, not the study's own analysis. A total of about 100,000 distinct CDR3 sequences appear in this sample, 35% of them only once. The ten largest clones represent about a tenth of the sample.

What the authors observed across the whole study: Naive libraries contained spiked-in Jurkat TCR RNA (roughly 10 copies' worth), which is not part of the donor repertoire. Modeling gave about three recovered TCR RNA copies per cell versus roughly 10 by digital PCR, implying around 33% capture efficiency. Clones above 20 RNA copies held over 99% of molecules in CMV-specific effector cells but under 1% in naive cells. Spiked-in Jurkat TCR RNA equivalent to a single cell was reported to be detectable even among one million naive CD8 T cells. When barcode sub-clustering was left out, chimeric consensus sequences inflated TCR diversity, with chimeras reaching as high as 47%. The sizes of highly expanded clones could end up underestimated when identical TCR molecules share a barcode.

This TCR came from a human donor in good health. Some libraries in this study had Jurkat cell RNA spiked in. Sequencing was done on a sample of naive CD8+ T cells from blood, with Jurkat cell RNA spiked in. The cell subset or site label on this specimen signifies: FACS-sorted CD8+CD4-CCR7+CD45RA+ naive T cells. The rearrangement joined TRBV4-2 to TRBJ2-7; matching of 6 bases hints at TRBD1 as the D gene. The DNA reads TGTGCCAGCAGCCAACCCCGAGGACAGCATCAATACTCCTACGAGCAGTACTTC. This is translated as CASSQPRGQHQYSYEQYF.